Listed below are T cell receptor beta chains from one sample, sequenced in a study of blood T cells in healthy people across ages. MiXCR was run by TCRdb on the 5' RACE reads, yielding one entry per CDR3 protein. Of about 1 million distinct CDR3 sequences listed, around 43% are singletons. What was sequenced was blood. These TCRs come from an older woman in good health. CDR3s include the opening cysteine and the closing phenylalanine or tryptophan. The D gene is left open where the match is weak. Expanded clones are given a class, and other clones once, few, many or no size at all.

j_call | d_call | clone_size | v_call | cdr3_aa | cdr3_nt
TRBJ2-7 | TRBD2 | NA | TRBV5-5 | CASSETLAGVYEQYF | TGTGCCAGCAGCGAGACACTAGCGGGAGTTTACGAGCAGTACTTC
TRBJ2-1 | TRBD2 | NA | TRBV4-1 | CASSQGPSGRYNEQFF | TGCGCCAGCAGCCAAGGCCCTAGCGGGAGATACAATGAGCAGTTCTTC
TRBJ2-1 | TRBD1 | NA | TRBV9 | CASSRTGGGEQFF | TGTGCCAGCAGCCGGACAGGGGGAGGTGAGCAGTTCTTC
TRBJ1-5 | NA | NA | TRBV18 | CASSRWEGNQPQHF | TGTGCCAGCTCACGCTGGGAAGGCAATCAGCCCCAGCATTTT
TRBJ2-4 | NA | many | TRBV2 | CASKVDQPENIQYF | TGTGCCAGCAAGGTGGACCAACCGGAAAACATTCAGTACTTC
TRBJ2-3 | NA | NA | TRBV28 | CASSPARRTDTQYF | TGTGCCAGCAGTCCCGCCCGGCGAACAGATACGCAGTATTTT
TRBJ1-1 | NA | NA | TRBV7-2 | CASSFPDLNTEAFF | TGTGCCAGCAGCTTCCCCGATTTGAACACTGAAGCTTTCTTT
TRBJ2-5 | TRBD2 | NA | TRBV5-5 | CASSTGLASNEQYF | TGTGCCAGCAGCACGGGACTAGCGAGCAATGAGCAGTACTTC
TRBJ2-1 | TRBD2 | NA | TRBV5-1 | CASSPRTRLYNEQFF | TGCGCCAGCAGTCCTCGGACTAGACTTTACAATGAGCAGTTCTTC
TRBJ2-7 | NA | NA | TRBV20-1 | CSAIRGYEQYF | TGCAGTGCTATCAGGGGCTACGAGCAGTACTTC
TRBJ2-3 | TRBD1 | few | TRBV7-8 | CASSLASRTGGGNTQYF | TGTGCCAGCAGCTTAGCGTCCAGGACAGGGGGGGGGAATACGCAGTATTTT
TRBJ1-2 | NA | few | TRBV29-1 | CSVPSQRGDYGYTF | TGCAGCGTCCCTAGCCAGAGGGGTGACTATGGCTACACCTTC
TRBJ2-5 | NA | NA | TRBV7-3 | CASSYGSGVQETQYF | TGTGCCAGCAGCTACGGCTCAGGGGTCCAAGAGACCCAGTACTTC
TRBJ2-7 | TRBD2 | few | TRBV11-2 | CASSSSGLAGFEQYF | TGTGCCAGCAGCTCGTCGGGACTAGCGGGTTTCGAGCAGTACTTC
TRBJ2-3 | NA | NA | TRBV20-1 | CSASVVRGDTQYF | TGCAGTGCTAGCGTTGTTCGGGGAGATACGCAGTATTTT
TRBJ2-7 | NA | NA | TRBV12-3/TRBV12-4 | CASSLARRVGEQYF | TGTGCCAGCAGTTTAGCCCGTCGGGTCGGCGAGCAGTACTTC
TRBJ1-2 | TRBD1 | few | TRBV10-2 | CASSAGTGNHYGYTF | TGCGCCAGCAGTGCAGGGACAGGGAACCACTATGGCTACACCTTC
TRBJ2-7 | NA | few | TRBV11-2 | CASSLPFLEQYF | TGTGCCAGCAGCTTACCTTTTTTAGAGCAGTACTTC
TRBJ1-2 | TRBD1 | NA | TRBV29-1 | CSVESQGAGGYTF | TGCAGCGTTGAGAGTCAGGGGGCCGGGGGCTACACCTTC
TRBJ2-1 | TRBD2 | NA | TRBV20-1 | CSARVPSGSSYNEQFF | TGCAGTGCTAGAGTACCCAGCGGGAGCTCCTACAATGAGCAGTTCTTC
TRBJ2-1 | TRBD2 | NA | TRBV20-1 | CSARRASGTNNEQFF | TGCAGTGCGAGGAGGGCTAGCGGGACCAACAATGAGCAGTTCTTC
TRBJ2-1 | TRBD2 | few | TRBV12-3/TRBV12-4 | CASSWGGDVGHEQFF | TGTGCCAGCAGTTGGGGAGGGGACGTAGGGCATGAGCAGTTCTTC
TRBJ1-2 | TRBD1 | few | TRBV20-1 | CSARVTGDGYTF | TGCAGTGCTAGAGTGACAGGGGATGGCTACACCTTC
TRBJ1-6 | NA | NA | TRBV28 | CASSLGPTYNSPLHF | TGTGCCAGCAGTTTAGGCCCAACCTATAATTCACCCCTCCACTTT